The present T cell receptor (beta chain) was sequenced within a study of early T cells in non-severe SARS-CoV-2 infection. Across the study: Alpha and beta chains were unpaired, from unsorted whole-blood bulk RNA.

In this sample, this clonotype turned up many times. Trimming took 4 bases from V and 0 from J, leaving 15 bases between them. The CDR3 consists of 16 residues. In germline, CDR1 is MNHEY, CDR2 SMNVEV (reference sequence). In TCRdb, the 5' RACE reads were re-called with MiXCR into one record per CDR3 protein. This table holds approximately 26,000 distinct CDR3 sequences, 4% to 4.5% found once. The sequencing sample was made of whole blood. The chain has TRBV27 and TRBJ1-1; D unclear. This TCR was recovered from an adult who was a healthcare worker with PCR-confirmed SARS-CoV-2 infection or an uninfected control (not recorded which). The CDR3 loop reads CASSSRFWSVNTEAFF. CDR3 DNA: TGTGCCAGCAGTTCCCGATTTTGGAGTGTGAACACTGAAGCTTTCTTT.